This T cell receptor (beta chain) is from a study of a mutant IDH1 vaccine in newly diagnosed glioma. The overall study: Vaccination started 4-6 weeks after radiotherapy alone, or with temozolomide cycles.

Comment on this clone: What it recognizes is unknown.

The V gene's germline CDR1 is SGHRS and CDR2 YFSETQ. The CDR3 spans 17 residues. The V and J ends lost 0 bases and 0 bases respectively, with 12 bases between them. This table comes from immunoSEQ multiplex PCR, and its TCRdb copy is limited to in-frame clones, with some not included. Of 50,000 to 75,000 clones listed, 80% to 90% are singletons. Time point: week 5, during vaccination. Alongside topical imiquimod, each dose of vaccine comprised 300 ug of mutant IDH1 20-mer peptide. Sample: PBMCs, taken from a glioma patient whose treatment included an IDH1 peptide vaccine. The chain has TRBV5-1 and TRBJ1-4; no firm D call. The clonotype comes from a woman aged 45-59 years with glioma. Written as DNA, the CDR3 is TGCGCCAGCAGCTTGGTTGGGGATCTTACAACTAATGAAAAACTGTTTTTT. Its protein product is CASSLVGDLTTNEKLFF. Using reference TRBV5-1 and TRBJ1-4 for the parts outside the CDR3, the full variable domain is KAGVTQTPRYLIKTRGQQVTLSCSPISGHRSVSWYQQTPGQGLQFLFEYFSETQRNKGNFPGRFSGRQFSNSRSEMNVSTLELGDSALYLCASSLVGDLTTNEKLFFGSGTQLSVL.